This T cell receptor beta chain was observed in a study of beta chain features in type 1 diabetes. Broader study findings: TCRB CDR3s from Type 1 diabetes patients were moderately but significantly shorter in all four CD4+ subsets.

The sample holds one count of this clone. Its target is not known. This CDR3 contains 13 residues. The V gene's germline CDR1 is SEHNR and CDR2 FQNEAQ (reference sequence). Trimming cost V 8 bases and J 7 bases, with 17 bases left between them. Expressed TCRB transcripts were sequenced because the entire RNA isolate underwent reverse transcription. Measured with immunoSEQ multiplex PCR; TCRdb has only the in-frame clones, and not every one. The data hold more than 550,000 clones, with over 11% observed a single time. This receptor was identified in a man aged 18 to 30 with type 1 diabetes. The sequenced sample consisted of naive CD4+ T cells from blood. This sequence joins TRBV7-9 and TRBJ1-2; no firm D call. CDR3 nucleotide sequence: TGTGCCAGCCGCTCGGGGTCGATCAGTGGCTACACCTTC. Protein: CASRSGSISGYTF.